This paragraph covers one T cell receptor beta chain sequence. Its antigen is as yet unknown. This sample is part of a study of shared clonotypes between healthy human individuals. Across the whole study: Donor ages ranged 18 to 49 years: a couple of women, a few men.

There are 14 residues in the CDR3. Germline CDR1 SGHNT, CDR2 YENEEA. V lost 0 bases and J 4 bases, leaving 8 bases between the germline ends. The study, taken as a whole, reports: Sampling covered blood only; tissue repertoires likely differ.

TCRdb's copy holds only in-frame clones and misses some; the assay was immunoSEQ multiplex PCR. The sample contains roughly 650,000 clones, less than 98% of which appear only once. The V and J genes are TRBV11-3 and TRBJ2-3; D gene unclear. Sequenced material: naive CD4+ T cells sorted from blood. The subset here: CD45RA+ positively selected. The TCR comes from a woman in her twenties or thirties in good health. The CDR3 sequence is CASSLDKIADTQYF. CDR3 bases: TGTGCCAGCAGCTTAGATAAGATCGCAGATACGCAGTATTTT.